This TCR beta chain was sequenced for a study of type 1 and type 2 diabetes patients. Broader study findings: Type 2 diabetes repertoires were more diverse than type 1 diabetes repertoires. Highly-expanded CD4+ clones were few in type 2 diabetes, median one, roughly 4% of reads.

V gave up 4 bases and J gave up 7 bases; unmatched junction bases: 7. The CDR3 spans 14 residues. This clonotype was counted between two and nine times. No antigen is known for it. Amplification started from genomic DNA. Amplification of the beta chain CDR3 used 30 forward and 13 reverse multiplex primers. TCRdb re-called the multiplex PCR reads with MiXCR, one entry per CDR3 protein. The table has more than 250,000 distinct CDR3 sequences, over 45% seen once. This chain joins TRBV12-3 or TRBV12-4 and TRBJ1-1; the match to TRBD1 covers 9 bases. The sample comprised peripheral blood mononuclear cells (PBMCs). This clonotype was obtained from a man aged 18 to 35 with type 2 diabetes. CDR3 sequence reads: CASSSPTGGSEAFF. The CDR3 region has the DNA TGTGCCAGCAGTTCTCCGACAGGGGGGAGTGAAGCTTTCTTT.